These 28 T cell receptor beta chains originate from one sample sequenced in a study of blood T cells in healthy people across ages. The use of a sample-barcoded 5' primer and a J-beta primer mix characterized a second PCR of about 7 to 12 cycles. A single record per CDR3 protein comes from TCRdb applying MiXCR to the 5' RACE reads. The top ten clones hold around 13% of a sample with approximately 800,000 distinct CDR3 sequences, roughly 40% of them seen once. The sample comprised blood. The receptors here all came from a man aged 18 to 35 in good health.

Only a few counts were recorded for this clonotype. The chain carries TRBV7-2 and TRBJ2-5, with D perhaps TRBD1 (5 bases). V was cut by 4 bases and J by 4 bases, with 16 bases left in between. The CDR3 is 15 residues long. Germline lookup yields CDR1 SGHTA and CDR2 FQGNSA. The CDR3 DNA reads as TGTGCCAGCAGCTATAGTGTGCAGGGATCAGAGACCCAGTACTTC. Its protein is CASSYSVQGSETQYF. The full variable domain, its missing parts supplied by reference TRBV7-2 and TRBJ2-5, is GAGVSQSPSNKVTEKGKDVELRCDPISGHTALYWYRQSLGQGLEFLIYFQGNSAPDKSGLPSDRFSAERTGGSVSTLTIQRTQQEDSAVYLCASSYSVQGSETQYFGPGTRLLVL.

Regarding this clonotype: A much larger clonotype is one base distant, so this may be a read error. The gene calls are TRBV9 and TRBJ2-5, with D perhaps assigned TRBD1 or TRBD2 (5 bases each). This CDR3 has 13 residues. Trimming took 0 bases from V and 11 from J, leaving 14 bases between them. The germline CDR1 and CDR2 sequences are SGDLS and YYNGEE. CDR3 DNA sequence: TGTGCCAGCAGCGTAGATTGGGACCATGAGCAGTACTTC. Amino acid sequence: CASSVDWDHEQYF.

The chain recombines TRBV2 with TRBJ2-4, with 8 bases fitting TRBD1. Germline values: CDR1 SNHLY, CDR2 FYNNEI. Trimming cost V 1 base and J 4 bases; bases outside gene matches: 6. The CDR3 totals 16 residues. CDR3 in DNA: TGTGCCAGCAGTGAAGAGGGTGACAGGGGTAAAAACATTCAGTACTTC. It is translated as CASSEEGDRGKNIQYF.

The chain carries TRBV5-1 and TRBJ2-2; D possibly matches TRBD1 or TRBD2 (5 bases each). The germline V gene has CDR1 SGHRS and CDR2 YFSETQ. The CDR3 runs 15 residues. V was shortened by 5 bases and J by 5 bases, with 16 bases between the two germline ends. The CDR3 loop reads CASSRGEILTGELFF. In DNA, the CDR3 is TGCGCCAGCAGTCGAGGGGAGATACTGACCGGGGAGCTGTTTTTT.

This clonotype has only a few counts. The chain carries TRBV20-1 and TRBJ2-5, with D tentatively TRBD1 (5 bases). V gave up 0 bases and J gave up 11 bases, with 22 bases separating them. The CDR3 contains 15 residues. The germline V gene has CDR1 DFQATT and CDR2 SNEGSKA (reference sequence). CDR3 nucleotides: TGCAGTGCTAGAGATCGGCAGGCTGGGGCGGATGAGCAGTACTTC. Translated, it gives CSARDRQAGADEQYF.

The V and J genes are TRBV10-3 and TRBJ1-1; D call uncertain. V was cut by 8 bases and J by 3 bases, with 10 bases left in between. The CDR3 length is 12 residues. Germline lookup yields CDR1 ENHRY and CDR2 SYGVKD. The chain's CDR3 is CAILGEHTEAFF. CDR3 in DNA: TGTGCCATCCTCGGGGAGCACACTGAAGCTTTCTTT.

To note about this clonotype: One end of the junction fails to match germline, which may point to a read error. The V call is TRBV4-1, the J call TRBJ1-4; TRBD1 is a possible D gene (5 bases). Germline V gene data show CDR1 as MGHRA and CDR2 as YSYEKL. The CDR3 length is 15 residues. The CDR3 region is CASSRGGTSNERLFF. The CDR3 region has the DNA TGCGCCAGCAGCCGCGGGGGTACATCTAATGAAAGACTGTTTTTT.

This clonotype was seen only a few times. This chain joins TRBV10-3 and TRBJ1-4; 7 bases align to TRBD1. Germline V gene data show CDR1 as ENHRY and CDR2 as SYGVKD. The CDR3 is 13 amino acids. Trimming took 8 bases from V and 7 from J; bases not matched to a gene: 7. The CDR3 region has the DNA TGTGCCATCCGCCAGGGGGTTGGTGAAAAACTGTTTTTT. Translating it yields CAIRQGVGEKLFF.

This sequence joins TRBV20-1 and TRBJ2-1, with no clear D. The CDR3 is 12 residues long. Germline CDR1 and CDR2: DFQATT and SNEGSKA (reference sequence). The V end lost 7 bases, the J end lost 8 bases, and 15 bases lay between the germline ends. This CDR3 is CSGRFTRDEQFF. CDR3 DNA: TGCAGTGGCAGGTTTACCCGCGATGAGCAGTTCTTC.

For this clonotype: At one boundary the junction diverges from the germline segment, which might be a read error. This chain connects TRBV6-6 to TRBJ1-2, with 9 bases identical to TRBD1. The CDR3 is 17 residues long. Germline CDR1 reads MNHNY; CDR2 reads SVGAGI (reference sequence). This chain's CDR3 is CTSSQGQGRSFNYGYTF. The CDR3 DNA sequence: TGTACCAGCAGTCAGGGACAGGGCCGTTCATTTAACTATGGCTACACCTTC.

Of note for this clonotype: This clone may be a read error of a much larger clone one base away. V gene TRBV20-1 combines with J gene TRBJ2-7, with D maybe TRBD1 (6 bases). Looked up from germline, CDR1 is DFQATT and CDR2 is SNEGSKA (reference sequence). CDR3 length: 17 amino acids. The CDR3 coding sequence is TGCAGTGCTGGAGATATAGCGAATGTTGGGGACACCTACGAGCAGTACTTC. Amino acid sequence: CSAGDIANVGDTYEQYF.

J is TRBJ1-6 and V is TRBV10-3; D uncertain. The CDR3 covers 14 residues. Trimming stripped 5 bases from V and 3 bases from J, with 8 bases between. Germline CDR1 ENHRY, CDR2 SYGVKD. CDR3 coding DNA: TGTGCCATCAGTAGGGCAGACTATAATTCACCCCTCCACTTT. This encodes CAISRADYNSPLHF.

This chain uses TRBV18 with TRBJ1-4; 7 positions agree with TRBD1. After removal of 1 base from V and 6 bases from J, the junction contained 5 bases not matched to a gene. CDR1 is KGHSH, CDR2 LQKENI, per germline. The CDR3 runs 15 residues. In nucleotides, the CDR3 is TGTGCCAGCTCACCACGAGTAGGGGGCGATGAAAAACTGTTTTTT. Its translation is CASSPRVGGDEKLFF.

The chain recombines TRBV5-1 with TRBJ2-1; 10 nucleotides line up with TRBD2. Germline V gene data show CDR1 as SGHRS and CDR2 as YFSETQ. CDR3 size: 15 residues. V lost 3 bases to trimming and J lost 5 bases; unmatched junction nucleotides: 5. CDR3 loop: CASSSGLAVHNEQFF. The CDR3 DNA follows: TGCGCCAGCAGCTCCGGACTAGCGGTCCACAATGAGCAGTTCTTC.

The chain links TRBV20-1 to TRBJ1-1; D not resolved. V dropped 6 bases and J dropped 3 bases, with 14 bases sitting between them. This CDR3 has 13 residues. Germline V lookup: CDR1 DFQATT, CDR2 SNEGSKA (reference sequence). DNA of the CDR3: TGCAGTGCCCTTCTGGGAGGCGACACTGAAGCTTTCTTT. Protein sequence: CSALLGGDTEAFF.

The rearrangement joins TRBV9 to TRBJ2-7; D remains unclear. Trimming removed 0 bases from V and 6 bases from J, with 7 bases in between. Germline V gives CDR1 SGDLS, CDR2 YYNGEE. CDR3 length: 12 residues. DNA for the CDR3: TGTGCCAGCAGCGTAGACTCGTCCGAGCAGTACTTC. The encoded protein is CASSVDSSEQYF. The full variable domain, in which reference TRBV9 and TRBJ2-7 provide the parts outside the CDR3, is DSGVTQTPKHLITATGQRVTLRCSPRSGDLSVYWYQQSLDQGLQFLIQYYNGEERAKGNILERFSAQQFPDLHSELNLSSLELGDSALYFCASSVDSSEQYFGPGTRLTVT.

This clonotype was seen many times. V is TRBV12-3 or TRBV12-4 and J is TRBJ2-3; D might be TRBD1 (5 bases). The CDR3 totals 14 residues. Trimming removed 6 bases at V and 0 bases at J, with 10 bases between. CDR3 DNA sequence: TGTGCCAGCAGCCGGACACCAAGCACAGATACGCAGTATTTT. Protein: CASSRTPSTDTQYF.

This clonotype was observed a few times. CDR3 residues: CSASKGVGSNEQFF. The CDR3 nucleotides read TGCAGTGCTAGTAAGGGAGTAGGGAGCAATGAGCAGTTCTTC. The rearrangement uses TRBV20-1 and TRBJ2-1; a weak D match, TRBD2 (5 bases). Germline-derived CDR1 and CDR2 are DFQATT and SNEGSKA (reference sequence). The V gene lost 3 bases and the J gene lost 6 bases, with 15 bases spanning the gap. The CDR3 totals 14 residues.

The count of this clonotype is one. A read error may explain this, as a much larger clone is one base away. The V gene is TRBV20-1, the J gene TRBJ2-3, with no clear D. The germline V gene encodes CDR1 DFQATT and CDR2 SNEGSKA (reference sequence). The length of the CDR3 is 13 residues. The V end lost 5 bases, the J end lost 0 bases, and 9 bases lay between the germline ends. DNA for the CDR3: TGCAGTGCTGGGGTGGGGAGCACAGATACGCAGTATTTT. This translates into CSAGVGSTDTQYF.

This clonotype is classed as medium-sized. V is TRBV20-1 and J is TRBJ2-1; D gene uncertain. The germline V and J ends were trimmed by 3 bases and 7 bases, with 10 bases remaining between them. This CDR3 spans 12 amino acids. Germline CDR1 reads DFQATT; CDR2 reads SNEGSKA (reference sequence). The DNA of the CDR3 is TGCAGTGCTAGCCGACCCCCGAATGAGCAGTTCTTC. Translation gives CSASRPPNEQFF.

The V call is TRBV15, the J call TRBJ2-1; 9 bases line up with TRBD2. The junction had 6 bases not matched to a gene; V was cut back by 5 bases and J by 4 bases. The CDR3 runs to 15 residues. The germline CDR1 and CDR2 sequences are LNHNV and YYDKDF (reference sequence). The CDR3 here is CATSPAGGLYNEQFF. The CDR3 DNA reads as TGTGCCACCAGCCCGGCGGGGGGGCTATACAATGAGCAGTTCTTC. Filled out from reference TRBV15 and TRBJ2-1, the complete variable domain reads DAMVIQNPRYQVTQFGKPVTLSCSQTLNHNVMYWYQQKSSQAPKLLFHYYDKDFNNEADTPDNFQSRRPNTSFCFLDIRSPGLGDTAMYLCATSPAGGLYNEQFFGPGTRLTVL.

This rearrangement joins TRBV10-3 to TRBJ2-3, with TRBD2 matching 12 bases. There are 14 residues in the CDR3. J lost 3 bases, V lost 10 bases, and 5 bases had no gene match. Germline V gene lookup returns CDR1 ENHRY and CDR2 SYGVKD. CDR3 residues: CATLAGGRTDTQYF. CDR3 coding DNA: TGTGCCACCCTAGCGGGGGGGCGTACAGATACGCAGTATTTT.

This clonotype was observed once. The V gene is TRBV29-1, the J gene TRBJ1-1; D gene uncertain. Looked up from germline, CDR1 is SQVTM and CDR2 is ANQGSEA. Trimming removed 1 base at V and 2 bases at J, with 8 bases between. The CDR3 loop spans 13 amino acids. In nucleotides, the CDR3 is TGCAGCGTTGAAGCGGTCAGAAACACTGAAGCTTTCTTT. This sequence encodes CSVEAVRNTEAFF.

This clonotype was detected only a few times. V and J are TRBV4-3 and TRBJ2-4; 9 bases are a match to TRBD2. The CDR3 runs 20 residues. From germline, CDR1 is LGHNA and CDR2 YSLEER. The V segment lost 4 bases and the J segment 0 bases; nucleotides outside the gene matches: 16. In nucleotides, the CDR3 is TGCGCCAGCAGCCCCGGAGGGCCTAGCGGGGATTTGGTAGCCAAAAACATTCAGTACTTC. It yields the protein CASSPGGPSGDLVAKNIQYF.

About this clonotype: A much larger clone lies a single base off, so this may be a read error. The chain joins TRBV5-1 to TRBJ2-1; 8 bases line up with TRBD1. The end of the DNA is better explained by TRBJ2-7, so the J call may be wrong. This CDR3 region has 14 residues. CDR1 and CDR2 (germline): SGHRS, YFSETQ. CDR3 DNA sequence: TGCGCCAGCAGCTGGGACAGGCCGTACAATGAGCAGTACTTC. Translation: CASSWDRPYNEQYF.

The gene calls are TRBV9 and TRBJ2-2, with D hard to call. Trimming shortened V by 0 bases and J by 6 bases, and 3 bases separated the two germline ends. From germline, CDR1 is SGDLS and CDR2 YYNGEE. This CDR3 region has 12 residues. For the CDR3, the DNA is TGTGCCAGCAGCGTAGACGCCGGGGAGCTGTTTTTT. Its translation: CASSVDAGELFF.

Details on this clonotype: Mismatch with germline at one junction end may stem from a read error. The rearrangement links TRBV12-3 or TRBV12-4 to TRBJ2-1; 8 bases are a match to TRBD2. The CDR3 loop spans 14 amino acids. CDR3 sequence reads: CANSFAGGEVEQFF. The CDR3 nucleotides are TGTGCCAACAGTTTTGCCGGGGGGGAAGTTGAGCAGTTCTTC.

This clonotype occurred many times. The rearrangement links TRBV5-1 to TRBJ2-5; 10 bases map to TRBD2. Losses at the gene ends were 1 base for V and 1 base for J; bases not matched to a gene: 4. The length of the CDR3 is 16 residues. The germline V gene encodes CDR1 SGHRS and CDR2 YFSETQ. This chain's CDR3 is CASSLPLAGPQETQYF. CDR3 coding DNA: TGCGCCAGCAGCTTGCCACTAGCGGGGCCCCAAGAGACCCAGTACTTC.